In this sample, the clone carrying this T cell receptor beta chain turned up many times. Its specificity is unknown. RNA transcripts provided the source from which TCR beta CDR3 regions were amplified. In the first-round RT-PCR of the TCR CDR3, the HTBI primer set was used. TCRdb processed the multiplex PCR reads anew with MiXCR; each CDR3 protein has one entry. This sample has more than 300,000 distinct CDR3 sequences, with approximately 17% found just once. CDR1 MNHEY and CDR2 SVGEGT come from the germline V gene. The CDR3 is 15 residues long. V shed 5 bases and J 7 bases; nucleotides not matched to a gene: 9. Inclusion characteristics of ophthalmopathy patients comprised a Clinical Activity Score of at least 3, a NOSPECS grade of at least 4, and duration under 3 months. The study excluded patients with uncontrolled infection, other autoimmune disease, pregnancy or lactation. This entry is derived from a study of T cells in Graves' hyperthyroidism and ophthalmopathy.

Study-level findings and limits: The model identified upcoming ophthalmopathy a median approximately six months ahead of onset. From stable hyperthyroidism, ophthalmopathy was separated by a 13 V-J model.

This chain joins TRBV6-2 or TRBV6-3 and TRBJ2-7; 12 bases are a match to TRBD2. This TCR came from a man between 18 and 29 years old with Graves' ophthalmopathy. Sequenced: blood. In DNA form, the CDR3 reads TGTGCCAGCAGTCGACTAGCGGGGGAGCCTTCGGAGCAGTACTTC. This encodes CASSRLAGEPSEQYF.